This entry features one TCR beta chain sequence. Germline V gives CDR1 MDHEN, CDR2 SYDVKM. This CDR3 spans 14 amino acids. J was trimmed by 4 bases and V by 5 bases; bases with no gene match: 3. Sequencing was performed with immunoSEQ multiplex PCR; in TCRdb, only in-frame clones are kept and a portion is missing. Of about 310,000 clones in the sample, around 90% were seen once. Seattle-derived patients entered the study during active infection and were followed longitudinally. The data belong to a study of blood T cell repertoires in COVID-19. Study as a whole: Sources were T cells, B-cell-depleted T cells, or PBMCs; the material itself was cDNA or gDNA.

This chain uses TRBV28 with TRBJ1-5; 9 bases are shared with TRBD1. The TCR comes from a woman aged 40 to 50 with COVID-19, enrolled during active disease. Sequenced input: peripheral blood. For the CDR3, the DNA is TGTGCCAGCAGTCGACAGGGGGGTAATCAGCCCCAGCATTTT. The encoded protein is CASSRQGGNQPQHF.